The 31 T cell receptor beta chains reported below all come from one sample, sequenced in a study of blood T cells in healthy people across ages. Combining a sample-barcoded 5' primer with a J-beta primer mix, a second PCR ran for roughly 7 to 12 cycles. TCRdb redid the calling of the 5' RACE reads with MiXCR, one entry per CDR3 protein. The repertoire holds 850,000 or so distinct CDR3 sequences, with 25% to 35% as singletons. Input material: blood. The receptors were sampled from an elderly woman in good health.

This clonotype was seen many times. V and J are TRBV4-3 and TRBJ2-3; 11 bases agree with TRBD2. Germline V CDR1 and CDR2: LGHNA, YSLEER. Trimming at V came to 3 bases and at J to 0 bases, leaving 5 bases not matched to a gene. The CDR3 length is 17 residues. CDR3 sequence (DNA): TGCGCCAGCAGCCAGCGTAGCGGGGGGGCGAGCACAGATACGCAGTATTTT. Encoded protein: CASSQRSGGASTDTQYF.

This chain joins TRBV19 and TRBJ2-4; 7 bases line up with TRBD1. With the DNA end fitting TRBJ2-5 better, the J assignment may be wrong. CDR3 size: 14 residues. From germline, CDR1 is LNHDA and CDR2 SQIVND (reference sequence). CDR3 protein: CASSGTGTAETQYF. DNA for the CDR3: TGTGCCAGTAGTGGCACCGGGACAGCAGAGACCCAGTACTTC.

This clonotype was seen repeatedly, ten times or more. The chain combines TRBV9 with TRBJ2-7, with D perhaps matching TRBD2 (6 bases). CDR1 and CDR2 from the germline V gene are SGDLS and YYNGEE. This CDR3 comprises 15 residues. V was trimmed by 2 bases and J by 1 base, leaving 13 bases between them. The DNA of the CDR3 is TGTGCCAGCAGCGTTGGGACTGCGGAATCCTACGAGCAGTACTTC. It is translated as CASSVGTAESYEQYF. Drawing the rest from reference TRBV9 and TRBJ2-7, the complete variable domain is DSGVTQTPKHLITATGQRVTLRCSPRSGDLSVYWYQQSLDQGLQFLIQYYNGEERAKGNILERFSAQQFPDLHSELNLSSLELGDSALYFCASSVGTAESYEQYFGPGTRLTVT.

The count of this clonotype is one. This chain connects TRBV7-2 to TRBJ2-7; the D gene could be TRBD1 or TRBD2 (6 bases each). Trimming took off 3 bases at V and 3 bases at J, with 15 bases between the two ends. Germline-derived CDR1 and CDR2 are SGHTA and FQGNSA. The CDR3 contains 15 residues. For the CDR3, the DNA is TGTGCCAGCAGCTTGGGGGGCAGCACAATCTACGAGCAGTACTTC. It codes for CASSLGGSTIYEQYF.

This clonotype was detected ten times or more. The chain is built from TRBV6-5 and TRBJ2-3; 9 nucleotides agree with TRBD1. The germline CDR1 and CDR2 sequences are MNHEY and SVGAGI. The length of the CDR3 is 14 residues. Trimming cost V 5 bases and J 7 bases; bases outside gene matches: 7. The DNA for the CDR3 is TGTGCCAGCAGTCCCGGGACAGGGTGGAATACGCAGTATTTT. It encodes CASSPGTGWNTQYF.

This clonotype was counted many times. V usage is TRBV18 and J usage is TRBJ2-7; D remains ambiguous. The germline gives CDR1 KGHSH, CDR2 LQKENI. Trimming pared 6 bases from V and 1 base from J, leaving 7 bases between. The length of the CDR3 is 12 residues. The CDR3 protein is CASSVGSYEQYF. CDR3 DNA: TGTGCCAGCTCGGTGGGGTCCTACGAGCAGTACTTC.

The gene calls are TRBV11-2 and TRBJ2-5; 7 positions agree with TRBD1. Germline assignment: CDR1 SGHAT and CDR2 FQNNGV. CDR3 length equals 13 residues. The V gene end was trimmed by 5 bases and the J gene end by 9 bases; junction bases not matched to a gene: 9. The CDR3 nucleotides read TGTGCCAGCAGCCTGGGACAGCTGTTGGCCCAGTACTTC. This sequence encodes CASSLGQLLAQYF.

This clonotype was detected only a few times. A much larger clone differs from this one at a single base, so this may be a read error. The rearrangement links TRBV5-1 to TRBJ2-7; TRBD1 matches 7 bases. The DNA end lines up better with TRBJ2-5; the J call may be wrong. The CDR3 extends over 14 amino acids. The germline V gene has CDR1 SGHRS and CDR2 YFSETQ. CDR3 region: CASNLATGVETQYF. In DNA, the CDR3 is TGCGCCAGCAACTTGGCTACAGGGGTAGAGACCCAGTACTTC.

This chain's CDR3 is CASAPESAYSPLHF. CDR3 coding DNA: TGTGCCAGCGCACCGGAGTCCGCCTATTCACCCCTCCACTTT. This sequence joins TRBV5-4 and TRBJ1-6; no definite D call. V was trimmed by 7 bases and J by 8 bases, leaving 16 bases between them. This CDR3 is built from 14 residues. Looked up from germline, CDR1 is SGHNT and CDR2 is YYREEE (reference sequence).

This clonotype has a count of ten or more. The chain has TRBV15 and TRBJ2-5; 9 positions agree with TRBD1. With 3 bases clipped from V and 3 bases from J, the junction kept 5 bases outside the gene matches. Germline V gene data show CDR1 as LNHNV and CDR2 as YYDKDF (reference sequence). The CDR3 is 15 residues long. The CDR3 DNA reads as TGTGCCACCAGCAGGGGACAGGGTCCCAAAGAGACCCAGTACTTC. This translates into CATSRGQGPKETQYF.

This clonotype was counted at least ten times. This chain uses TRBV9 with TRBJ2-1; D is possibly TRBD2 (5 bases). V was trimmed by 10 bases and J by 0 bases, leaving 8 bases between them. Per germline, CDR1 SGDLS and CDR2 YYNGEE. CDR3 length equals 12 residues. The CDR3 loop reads CAPGSSYNEQFF. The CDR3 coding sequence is TGTGCCCCGGGGAGCTCCTACAATGAGCAGTTCTTC.

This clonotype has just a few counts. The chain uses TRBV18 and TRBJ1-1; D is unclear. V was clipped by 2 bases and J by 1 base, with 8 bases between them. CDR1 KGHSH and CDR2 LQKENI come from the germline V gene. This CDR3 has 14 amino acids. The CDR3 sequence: CASSPKNSNTEAFF. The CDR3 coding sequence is TGTGCCAGCTCACCAAAGAACTCGAACACTGAAGCTTTCTTT.

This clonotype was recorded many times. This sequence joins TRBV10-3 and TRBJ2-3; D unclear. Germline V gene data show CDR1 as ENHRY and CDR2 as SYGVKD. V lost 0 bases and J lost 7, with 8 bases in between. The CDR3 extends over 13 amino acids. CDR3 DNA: TGTGCCATCAGTGAGTCACGAAGCTATACGCAGTATTTT. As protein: CAISESRSYTQYF.

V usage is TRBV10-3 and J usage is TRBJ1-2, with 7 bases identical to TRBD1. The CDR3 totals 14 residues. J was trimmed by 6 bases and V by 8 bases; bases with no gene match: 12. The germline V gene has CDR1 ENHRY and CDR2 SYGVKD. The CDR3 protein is CAIRPNRGDHGYTF. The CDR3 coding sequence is TGTGCCATCCGGCCGAACAGGGGCGACCATGGCTACACCTTC.

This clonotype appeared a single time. CDR3 residues: CASSEDSFGNSPLHF. The CDR3 bases are TGTGCCAGCAGCGAAGACAGTTTCGGGAATTCACCCCTCCACTTT. The rearrangement joins TRBV7-3 to TRBJ1-6, with a weak D call TRBD1 (5 bases). Germline assignment: CDR1 SGHTA and CDR2 FQGTGA. The CDR3 sequence is 15 residues long. V lost 5 bases, J lost 7 bases, and 15 bases lay in between. The full variable domain, its missing parts supplied by reference TRBV7-3 and TRBJ1-6, is GAGVSQTPSNKVTEKGKYVELRCDPISGHTALYWYRQSLGQGPEFLIYFQGTGAADDSGLPNDRFFAVRPEGSVSTLKIQRTERGDSAVYLCASSEDSFGNSPLHFGNGTRLTVT.

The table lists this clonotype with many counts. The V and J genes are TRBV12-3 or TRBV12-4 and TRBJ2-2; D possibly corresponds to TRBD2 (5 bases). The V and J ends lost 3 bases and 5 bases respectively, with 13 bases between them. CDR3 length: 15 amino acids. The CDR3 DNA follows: TGTGCCAGCAGTTTCCTCACCGGGGTTACCGGGGAGCTGTTTTTT. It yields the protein CASSFLTGVTGELFF.

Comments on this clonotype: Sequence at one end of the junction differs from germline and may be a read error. The CDR3 DNA reads as TGTACCAGCTCACCAGGGGGTACAGATACGCAGTATTTT. This codes for CTSSPGGTDTQYF. The chain uses TRBV18 and TRBJ2-3; 7 bases agree with TRBD1. Germline CDR1 KGHSH, CDR2 LQKENI. This CDR3 spans 13 amino acids.

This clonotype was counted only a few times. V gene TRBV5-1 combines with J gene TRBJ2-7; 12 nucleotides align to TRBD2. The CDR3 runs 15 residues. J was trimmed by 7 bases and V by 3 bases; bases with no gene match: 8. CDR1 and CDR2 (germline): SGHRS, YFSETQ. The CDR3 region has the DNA TGCGCCAGCAGCTCACTAGCGGGGGGTGAAGGTGAGCAGTACTTC. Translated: CASSSLAGGEGEQYF. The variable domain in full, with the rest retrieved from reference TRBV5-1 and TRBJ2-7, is KAGVTQTPRYLIKTRGQQVTLSCSPISGHRSVSWYQQTPGQGLQFLFEYFSETQRNKGNFPGRFSGRQFSNSRSEMNVSTLELGDSALYLCASSSLAGGEGEQYFGPGTRLTVT.

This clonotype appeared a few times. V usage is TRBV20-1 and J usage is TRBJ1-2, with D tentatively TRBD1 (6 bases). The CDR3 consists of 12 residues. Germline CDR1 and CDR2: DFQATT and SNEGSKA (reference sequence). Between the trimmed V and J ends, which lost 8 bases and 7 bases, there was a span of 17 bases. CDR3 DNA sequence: TGCAGTCCGGGGGCAATCCAGTCTGGCTACACCTTC. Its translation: CSPGAIQSGYTF.

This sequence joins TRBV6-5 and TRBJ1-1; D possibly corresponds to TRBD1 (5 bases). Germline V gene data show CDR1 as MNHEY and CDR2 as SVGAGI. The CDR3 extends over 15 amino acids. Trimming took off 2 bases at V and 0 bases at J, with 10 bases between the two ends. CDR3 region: CASSYRNRMNTEAFF. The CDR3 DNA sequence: TGTGCCAGCAGTTACCGCAACAGGATGAACACTGAAGCTTTCTTT.

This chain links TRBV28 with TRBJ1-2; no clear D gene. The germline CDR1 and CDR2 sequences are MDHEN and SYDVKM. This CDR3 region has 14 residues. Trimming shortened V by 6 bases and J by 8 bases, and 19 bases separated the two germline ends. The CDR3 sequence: CASRSEGPRHGYTF. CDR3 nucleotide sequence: TGTGCCAGCAGATCGGAAGGGCCCCGGCACGGCTACACCTTC.

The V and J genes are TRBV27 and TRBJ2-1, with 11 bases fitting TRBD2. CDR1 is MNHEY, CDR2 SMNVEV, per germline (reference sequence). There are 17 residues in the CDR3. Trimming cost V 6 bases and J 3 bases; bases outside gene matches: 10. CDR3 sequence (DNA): TGTGCCAGCAGCCCGGACGCGGGACTAGCGGACTACAATGAGCAGTTCTTC. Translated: CASSPDAGLADYNEQFF.

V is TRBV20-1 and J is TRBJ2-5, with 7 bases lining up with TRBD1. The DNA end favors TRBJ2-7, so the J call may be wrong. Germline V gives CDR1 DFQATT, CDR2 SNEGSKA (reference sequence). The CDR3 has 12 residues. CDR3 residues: CSAPSTGYEQYF. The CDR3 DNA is TGCAGTGCTCCATCGACAGGGTACGAGCAGTACTTC.

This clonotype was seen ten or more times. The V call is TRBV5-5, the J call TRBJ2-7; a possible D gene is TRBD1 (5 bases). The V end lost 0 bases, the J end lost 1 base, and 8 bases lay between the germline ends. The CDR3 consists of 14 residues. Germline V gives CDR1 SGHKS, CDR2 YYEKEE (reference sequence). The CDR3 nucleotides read TGTGCCAGCAGCTTGGTAAGGGGATCCTACGAGCAGTACTTC. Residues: CASSLVRGSYEQYF.

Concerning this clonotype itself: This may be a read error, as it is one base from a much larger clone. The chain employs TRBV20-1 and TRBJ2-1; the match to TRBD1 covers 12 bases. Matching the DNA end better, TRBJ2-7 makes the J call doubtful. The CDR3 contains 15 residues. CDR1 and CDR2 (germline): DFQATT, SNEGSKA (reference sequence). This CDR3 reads CSATGQGASYNEQYF. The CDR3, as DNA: TGCAGTGCAACGGGACAGGGGGCATCCTACAATGAGCAGTACTTC.

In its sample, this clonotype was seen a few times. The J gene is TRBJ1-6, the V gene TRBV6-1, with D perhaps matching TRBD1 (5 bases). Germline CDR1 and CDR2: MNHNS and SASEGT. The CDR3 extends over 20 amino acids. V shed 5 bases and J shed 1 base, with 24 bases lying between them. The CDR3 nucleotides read TGTGCCAGCAGTTCAAGCCTTCAGGGAAACCTCGGTTCCTATAATTCACCCCTCCACTTT. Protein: CASSSSLQGNLGSYNSPLHF.

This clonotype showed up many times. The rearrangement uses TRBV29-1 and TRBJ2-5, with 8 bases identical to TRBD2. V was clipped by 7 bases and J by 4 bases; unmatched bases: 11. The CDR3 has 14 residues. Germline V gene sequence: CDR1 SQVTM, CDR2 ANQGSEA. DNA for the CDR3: TGCAGCGGGGGTGGCGGGGGGCCAAGAGAGACCCAGTACTTC. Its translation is CSGGGGGPRETQYF. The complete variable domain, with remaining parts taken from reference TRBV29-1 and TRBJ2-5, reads SAVISQKPSRDICQRGTSLTIQCQVDSQVTMMFWYRQQPGQSLTLIATANQGSEATYESGFVIDKFPISRPNLTFSTLTVSNMSPEDSSIYLCSGGGGGPRETQYFGPGTRLLVL.

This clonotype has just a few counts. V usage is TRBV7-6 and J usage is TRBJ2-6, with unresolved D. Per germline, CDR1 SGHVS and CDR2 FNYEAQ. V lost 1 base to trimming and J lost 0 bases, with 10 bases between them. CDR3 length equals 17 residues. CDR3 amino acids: CASSLVGSSSGANVLTF. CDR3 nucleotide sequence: TGTGCCAGCAGCTTAGTAGGGTCAAGCTCTGGGGCCAACGTCCTGACTTTC.

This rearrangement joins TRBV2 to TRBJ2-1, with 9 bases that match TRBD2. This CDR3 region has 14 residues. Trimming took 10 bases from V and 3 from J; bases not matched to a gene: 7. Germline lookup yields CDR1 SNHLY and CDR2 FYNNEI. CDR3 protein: CAIGTSSRYNEQFF. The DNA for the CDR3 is TGTGCCATTGGGACTAGCTCGCGCTACAATGAGCAGTTCTTC. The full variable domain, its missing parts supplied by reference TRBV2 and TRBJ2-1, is EPEVTQTPSHQVTQMGQEVILRCVPISNHLYFYWYRQILGQKVEFLVSFYNNEISEKSEIFDDQFSVERPDGSNFTLKIRSTKLEDSAMYFCAIGTSSRYNEQFFGPGTRLTVL.

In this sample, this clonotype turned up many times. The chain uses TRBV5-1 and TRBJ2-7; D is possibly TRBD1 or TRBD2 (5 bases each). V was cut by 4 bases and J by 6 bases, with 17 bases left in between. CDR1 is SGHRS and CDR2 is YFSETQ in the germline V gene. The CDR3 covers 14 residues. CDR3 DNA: TGCGCCAGCAGCCGGGAACCTACAGGTGTCGAGCAGTACTTC. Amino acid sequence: CASSREPTGVEQYF.

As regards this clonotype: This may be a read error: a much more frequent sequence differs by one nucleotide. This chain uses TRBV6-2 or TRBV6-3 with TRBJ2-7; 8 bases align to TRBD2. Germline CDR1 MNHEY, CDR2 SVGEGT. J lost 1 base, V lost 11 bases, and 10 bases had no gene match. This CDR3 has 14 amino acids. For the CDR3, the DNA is TGTGCCTCCATGATGGCGGGGGGTTCCTACGAGCAGTACTTC. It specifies CASMMAGGSYEQYF.